Given below is one T cell receptor (beta chain) in context. This specimen comes from a study of T-cell reconstitution after alpha-beta-depleted transplantation in children. During its preparation, the TCRbeta library received unique molecular identifiers. Via MiXCR, TCRdb re-called the PCR reads, giving one row per CDR3 protein. The sample yields approximately 270,000 distinct CDR3 sequences, approximately 9.8% seen once. This CDR3 comprises 13 residues. V dropped 4 bases and J dropped 6; count of bases not matched to a gene: 3. Germline assignment: CDR1 ENHRY and CDR2 SYGVKD. This rearrangement joins TRBV10-3 to TRBJ2-1; 7 bases agree with TRBD1. The input for sequencing was PBMCs from the stem cell graft donor, taken from the stem cell graft. This sequence originates from a human donor who donated a stem cell graft to a child with SCID. CDR3 DNA: TGTGCCATCAGTGGGTCAGGGGGCAATGAGCAGTTCTTC. It specifies CAISGSGGNEQFF.